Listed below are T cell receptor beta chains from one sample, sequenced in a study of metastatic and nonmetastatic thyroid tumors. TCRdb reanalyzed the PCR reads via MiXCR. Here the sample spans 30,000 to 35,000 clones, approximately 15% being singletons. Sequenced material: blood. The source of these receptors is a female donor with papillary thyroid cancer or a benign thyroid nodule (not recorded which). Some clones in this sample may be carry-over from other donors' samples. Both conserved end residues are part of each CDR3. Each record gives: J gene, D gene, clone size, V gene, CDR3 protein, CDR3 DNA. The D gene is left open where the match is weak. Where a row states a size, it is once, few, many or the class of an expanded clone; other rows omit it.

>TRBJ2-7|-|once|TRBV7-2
CASSPPGLFPYEQYF
TGTGCCAGCAGCCCCCCGGGACTTTTCCCCTACGAGCAGTACTTC
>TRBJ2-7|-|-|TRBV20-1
CSATMTDYEQYF
TGCAGTGCCACAATGACGGACTACGAGCAGTACTTC
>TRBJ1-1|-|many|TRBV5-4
CASSLEPMNTEAFF
TGTGCCAGCAGCTTGGAACCGATGAACACTGAAGCTTTCTTT
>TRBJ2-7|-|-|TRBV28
CESRGTNLGSYEQYF
TGTGAAAGCAGAGGGACGAACCTCGGCAGCTACGAGCAGTACTTC
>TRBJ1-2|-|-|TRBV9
CASSPGGSYGYTF
TGTGCCAGCAGCCCCGGGGGGTCCTATGGCTACACCTTC
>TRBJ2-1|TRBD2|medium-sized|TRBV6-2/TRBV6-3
CASSYSVAGGPTNEQFF
TGTGCCAGCAGTTACTCGGTAGCGGGAGGCCCAACAAATGAGCAGTTCTTC
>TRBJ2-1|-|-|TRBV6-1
CASRPSSGGGGEQFF
TGTGCCAGCCGACCGTCCAGCGGCGGAGGAGGGGAGCAGTTCTTC
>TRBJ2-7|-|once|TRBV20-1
CSILPSLGYSYEQYF
TGCAGTATTCTCCCCTCTCTCGGCTACTCCTACGAGCAGTACTTC
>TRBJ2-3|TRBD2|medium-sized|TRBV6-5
CASSYSGRPEDTQYF
TGTGCCAGCAGTTACAGCGGGAGGCCGGAAGATACGCAGTATTTT
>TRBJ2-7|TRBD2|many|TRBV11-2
CASSLAGGAEQHF
TGTGCCAGCAGCTTAGCCGGGGGGGCCGAGCAGCACTTC
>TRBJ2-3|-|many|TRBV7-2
CASRSQLTQYF
TGTGCCAGCAGGAGCCAGCTTACGCAGTATTTT
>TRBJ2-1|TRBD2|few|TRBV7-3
CASSLNGRSAYNKQFF
TGTGCCAGCAGCTTAAACGGGAGGTCCGCCTACAATAAGCAGTTCTTC
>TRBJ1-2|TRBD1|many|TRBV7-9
CASSLQGGGPFGYTF
TGTGCCAGCAGCTTGCAGGGGGGAGGCCCCTTTGGCTACACCTTC
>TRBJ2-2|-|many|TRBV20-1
CSANYRATGELFF
TGCAGTGCTAATTACAGGGCAACCGGGGAGCTGTTTTTT
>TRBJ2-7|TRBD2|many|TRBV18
CASSPTGRDYEQYF
TGTGCCAGCTCACCAACCGGGAGGGACTACGAGCAGTACTTC
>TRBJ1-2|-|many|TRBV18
CASSPNRDSGYTF
TGTGCCAGCTCACCTAACAGGGATTCTGGCTACACCTTC
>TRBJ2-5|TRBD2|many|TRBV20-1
CSASQTSGSSGETQYF
TGCAGTGCCTCTCAGACTAGCGGGAGCTCTGGGGAGACCCAGTACTTC
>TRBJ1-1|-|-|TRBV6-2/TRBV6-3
CASRATGRRAFF
TGTGCCAGCAGGGCCACTGGTAGACGAGCTTTCTTT
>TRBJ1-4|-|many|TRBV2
CASSDSVRGLEGEKLFF
TGTGCCAGCAGTGACTCGGTTCGAGGGTTAGAAGGTGAAAAACTGTTTTTT
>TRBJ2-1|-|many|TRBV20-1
CSAVNNEQFF
TGCAGTGCAGTCAACAATGAGCAGTTCTTC
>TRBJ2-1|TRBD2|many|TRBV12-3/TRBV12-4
CASSRTSGRGHEQFF
TGTGCCAGCAGCCGAACTAGCGGGAGAGGGCATGAGCAGTTCTTC
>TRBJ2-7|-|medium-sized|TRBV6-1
CASTPGQLGTYEQYF
TGTGCCAGCACCCCAGGACAGCTGGGAACCTACGAGCAGTACTTC
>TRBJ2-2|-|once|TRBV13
CASSTTNGNTGELFF
TGTGCCAGCAGCACAACGAACGGGAACACCGGGGAGCTGTTTTTT
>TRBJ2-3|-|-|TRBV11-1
CASSSIGQGRTDTQYF
TGTGCCAGCAGCTCAATAGGGCAGGGGCGCACAGATACGCAGTATTTT
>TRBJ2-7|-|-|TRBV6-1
CASSEFWDVSYEQYF
TGTGCCAGCAGTGAATTCTGGGACGTCTCCTACGAGCAGTACTTC
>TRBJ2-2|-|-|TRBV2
CASSEHPGLELFF
TGTGCCAGCAGTGAACACCCAGGTTTGGAGCTGTTTTTT
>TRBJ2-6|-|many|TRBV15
CATSREMISGANVLTF
TGTGCCACCAGCAGAGAGATGATCTCTGGGGCCAACGTCCTGACTTTC
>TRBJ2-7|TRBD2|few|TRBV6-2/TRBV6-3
CASIYKGGRSYEQYF
TGTGCCAGCATTTACAAGGGAGGGCGTTCCTACGAGCAGTACTTC
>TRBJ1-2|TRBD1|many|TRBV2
CASRRDRASEGDGYTF
TGTGCCAGCAGACGGGACAGGGCGTCGGAAGGGGATGGCTACACCTTC
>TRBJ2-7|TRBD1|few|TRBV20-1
CSAPGQNDYEQYF
TGCAGTGCCCCGGGACAGAATGACTACGAGCAGTACTTC
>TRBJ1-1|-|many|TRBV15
CATSRDRQGGTEAFF
TGTGCCACCAGCAGAGATAGGCAGGGAGGCACTGAAGCTTTCTTT
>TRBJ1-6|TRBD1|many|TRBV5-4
CASSGGPGQQNSPLHF
TGTGCCAGCAGCGGTGGGCCGGGACAGCAGAATTCACCCCTCCACTTT
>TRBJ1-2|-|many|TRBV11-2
CASSLPGRDYGYTF
TGTGCCAGCAGCTTACCAGGGAGGGACTATGGCTACACCTTC
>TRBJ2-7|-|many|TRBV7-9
CASSLSVYEQYF
TGTGCCAGCAGCTTATCCGTCTACGAGCAGTACTTC
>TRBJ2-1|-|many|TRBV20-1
CSASSPGVYNEQFF
TGCAGTGCTTCAAGCCCGGGAGTCTACAATGAGCAGTTCTTC
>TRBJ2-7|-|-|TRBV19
CASRSSFTAYEQYF
TGTGCCAGTAGATCGTCTTTTACCGCCTACGAGCAGTACTTC
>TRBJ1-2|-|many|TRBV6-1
CASSDKPDYGYTF
TGTGCCAGCAGTGACAAACCAGACTATGGCTACACCTTC
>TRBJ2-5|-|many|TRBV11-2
CASSLDLETQYF
TGTGCCAGCAGCTTAGATTTGGAGACCCAGTACTTC
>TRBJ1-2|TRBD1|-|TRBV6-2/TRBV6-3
CASSYLEGQGVVRGSVGYTF
TGTGCCAGCAGTTACCTAGAGGGACAGGGGGTCGTAAGGGGTTCGGTCGGCTACACCTTC
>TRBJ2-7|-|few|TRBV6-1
CACSEDDKGEQYF
TGTGCCTGCAGTGAAGATGATAAGGGCGAGCAGTACTTC
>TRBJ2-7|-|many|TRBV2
CASSEAYSSYPYF
TGTGCCAGCAGTGAAGCGTACTCAAGTTATCCGTACTTC
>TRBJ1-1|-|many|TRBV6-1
CASSEAGRVEAFF
TGTGCCAGCAGTGAAGCGGGGAGGGTGGAAGCTTTCTTT
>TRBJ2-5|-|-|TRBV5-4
CASTLGVAGIETHYF
TGTGCCAGCACACTTGGGGTCGCCGGGATAGAGACCCATTACTTC
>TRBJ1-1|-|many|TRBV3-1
CASSRQGAEAFF
TGTGCCAGCAGCCGCCAAGGGGCTGAAGCTTTCTTT
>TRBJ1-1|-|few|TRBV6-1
CASRRQQNTEAFF
TGTGCCAGCAGGAGACAACAGAACACTGAAGCTTTCTTT
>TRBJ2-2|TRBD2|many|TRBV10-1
CASRGLAENTGELFF
TGCGCCAGCAGGGGACTAGCGGAGAACACCGGGGAGCTGTTTTTT
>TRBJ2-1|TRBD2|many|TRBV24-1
CATSDFSLAGVSEQFF
TGTGCCACCAGTGATTTCTCGCTAGCGGGAGTAAGTGAGCAGTTCTTC
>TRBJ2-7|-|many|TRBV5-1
CASSLRGGPSYEQYF
TGCGCCAGCAGCTTAAGGGGGGGGCCCTCCTACGAGCAGTACTTC
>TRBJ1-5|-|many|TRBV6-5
CASSYSSPGQPHQPQHF
TGTGCCAGCAGTTACTCTTCTCCAGGTCAGCCGCATCAGCCCCAGCATTTT
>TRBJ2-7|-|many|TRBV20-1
CSARDLGRSSYEQYF
TGCAGTGCTAGAGATCTGGGTAGGAGCTCCTACGAGCAGTACTTC
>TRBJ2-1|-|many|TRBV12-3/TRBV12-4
CASSLRGRGEQFF
TGTGCCAGCAGTTTAAGGGGGAGGGGGGAGCAGTTCTTC
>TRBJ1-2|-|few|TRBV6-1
CASSAIRRVSYGYTF
TGTGCCAGCAGCGCAATTCGTAGGGTTAGCTATGGCTACACCTTC